The rows below give T cell receptor beta chains drawn from one sample of a study of T cell responses to AZD1222 COVID-19 vaccine. Sequencing was performed with immunoSEQ multiplex PCR; in TCRdb, only in-frame clones are kept and a portion is missing. The table has 130,000 to 150,000 clones, approximately 89% seen once; the top ten hold around 5.2%. Here the sequenced sample was peripheral blood, taken on day 0 of AZD1222 vaccination. Source of these receptors: an adult in good health. Each CDR3 is given with its conserved first and last residue. Each record gives: J gene, V gene, clone size, D gene, CDR3 DNA, CDR3 protein. The D gene is left open where the match is weak. The size of a clone is reported for some rows only, either as once, few or many, or as a class for expanded clones.

TRBJ1-4	TRBV18	-	-	TGTGCCAGCTCACCCCCCTCAAACAATGAAAAACTGTTTTTT	CASSPPSNNEKLFF
TRBJ1-3	TRBV19	few	-	TGTGCCAGCTCACGCTCCTTACAGGTCTCCTCTGGAAACACCATATATTTT	CASSRSLQVSSGNTIYF
TRBJ1-2	TRBV3-1/TRBV3-2	-	-	TGTGCCAGCAGCCAAGATAACGCCTGTTTGGGGTACACCTTC	CASSQDNACLGYTF
TRBJ2-5	TRBV12-5	-	-	TGTGCTAGTGGTTTGGGGGGAAGTTCGGGAGAGACCCAGTACTTC	CASGLGGSSGETQYF
TRBJ2-1	TRBV5-4	-	TRBD2	TGTGCCAGCAGCTGGGGGGGTGAGCAGTTCTTC	CASSWGGEQFF
TRBJ1-5	TRBV6-1	-	-	TGTGCCAGCAGTGAATGGTATAGGGGGAATCATCAGCCCCAGCATTTT	CASSEWYRGNHQPQHF
TRBJ2-7	TRBV7-9	once	TRBD1	TGTGCCAGCAGCTTAAACCAGGGGGCTCTCGAGCAGTACTTC	CASSLNQGALEQYF
TRBJ1-3	TRBV27	-	-	TGTGCCAGCAGTTCTCTGAAGGGGGGAAACACCATATATTTT	CASSSLKGGNTIYF
TRBJ2-5	TRBV12-5	-	TRBD1	TGTGCTAGTGTCGAAGGGACAGGGGCGCTCGGGGTCCAAGAGACCCAGTACTTC	CASVEGTGALGVQETQYF
TRBJ2-4	TRBV10-3	-	-	TGTGCCATCAGTGAGTCGTTTGTGGGGGCTCTAGCCAAAAACATTCAGTACTTC	CAISESFVGALAKNIQYF
TRBJ1-6	TRBV4-2	-	-	TGTGCCAGCAGCCAAGAAAGGGACGTTACACCCCTCCACTTT	CASSQERDVTPLHF
TRBJ1-2	TRBV28	-	-	TGTGCCAGCGGCCCCCTCTATGGCTACACCTTC	CASGPLYGYTF
TRBJ1-2	TRBV12-3/TRBV12-4	-	-	TGTGCCAGCAGCCTTGGGCTCGGCTACACCTTC	CASSLGLGYTF
TRBJ1-4	TRBV18	-	-	TGTGCCAGCTCACGGTCGGGAGATAGTGAAAAACTGTTTTTT	CASSRSGDSEKLFF
TRBJ2-7	TRBV6-5	-	TRBD2	TGTGCCAGCAGTCGGGGGGGAGGCGATATCTACGAGCAGTACTTC	CASSRGGGDIYEQYF
TRBJ2-2	TRBV18	-	-	TGTGCCAGCTCACCACTTCCGGGACCGATGGCGAACACCGGGGAGCTGTTTTTT	CASSPLPGPMANTGELFF
TRBJ2-1	TRBV2	-	TRBD2	TGTGCCAGCAGTGCTGGCCGCGGGGGGCTCGATGAGCAGTTCTTC	CASSAGRGGLDEQFF
TRBJ2-2	TRBV5-1	-	-	TGCGCCAGCCGGTACCGCGCCACCGGGGAGCTGTTTTTT	CASRYRATGELFF
TRBJ2-7	TRBV13	once	-	TGTGCCAGCAGCTCCCTAACTCTCCGGGACCTATCCTCCGAGCAGTACTTC	CASSSLTLRDLSSEQYF
TRBJ1-6	TRBV19	-	-	TGTGCCAGTAGTCAGGGGATCTATAATTCACCCCTCCACTTT	CASSQGIYNSPLHF
TRBJ1-6	TRBV4-3	-	-	TGCGCCAGCAGCCACACCCTAACAGGGAGCGTTTCACCCCTCCACTTT	CASSHTLTGSVSPLHF
TRBJ1-1	TRBV6-2/TRBV6-3	-	-	TGTGCCAGCAGCGGGGACCCCGCTGAAGCTTTCTTT	CASSGDPAEAFF
TRBJ2-1	TRBV9	-	TRBD2	TGTGCCAGCAGCCCCGAATTCGAACTAGCGGAGCAGTTCTTC	CASSPEFELAEQFF
TRBJ2-1	TRBV7-9	-	TRBD2	TGTGCCAGCAGCTTCCCGACTAGCGGGCCCCACTCCTACAATGAGCAGTTCTTC	CASSFPTSGPHSYNEQFF
TRBJ1-2	TRBV4-3	-	TRBD1	TGCGCCAGCAGCCGGGTCGGGACAGGCCATTCTTATGGCTACACCTTC	CASSRVGTGHSYGYTF
TRBJ2-7	TRBV6-4	-	TRBD1	TGTGCCAGCAGTGACAACAGGGGCTACGAGCAGTACTTC	CASSDNRGYEQYF
TRBJ1-1	TRBV5-4	-	-	TGTGCCAGCAGCTTGGAGGGGTTGCTTGTTGCTGAAGCTTTCTTT	CASSLEGLLVAEAFF
TRBJ1-2	TRBV6-2/TRBV6-3	-	-	TGTGCCAGCAGTTGGGACCACCGACAGCGCCTCGGTCATGGCTACACCTTC	CASSWDHRQRLGHGYTF
TRBJ1-1	TRBV13	-	TRBD1	TGTGCCAGCAGCTTGGGGACAGCGAACACTGAAGCTTTCTTT	CASSLGTANTEAFF
TRBJ2-2	TRBV4-3	-	-	TGCGCCAGCAGCCCCTCTGAGACCGGGGAGCTGTTTTTT	CASSPSETGELFF
TRBJ2-2	TRBV2	-	-	TGTGCCAGCAGGCAGGACTACCTTTACACCGGGGAGCTGTTTTTT	CASRQDYLYTGELFF
TRBJ1-1	TRBV25-1	-	-	TGTGCCAGCAGTGAGACCGGAGGTTTCACTGAAGCTTTCTTT	CASSETGGFTEAFF
TRBJ1-1	TRBV20-1	once	-	TGCAGTGCTAGTAGGCAGCCAAACACTGAAGCTTTCTTT	CSASRQPNTEAFF
TRBJ2-7	TRBV28	-	TRBD2	TGTGCCAGCAGAACCACAAGCGGGAGGGCCTACGAGCAGTACTTC	CASRTTSGRAYEQYF
TRBJ2-1	TRBV12-3/TRBV12-4	-	-	TGTGCCAGCAGTTCCAGTAATGAGCAGTTCTTC	CASSSSNEQFF